The 4 T cell receptor beta chains below were found in one sample sequenced in a study of tumor-infiltrating lymphocytes in localized non-small cell lung cancer. Generated by immunoSEQ multiplex PCR, the TCRdb table keeps only in-frame clones and is missing some. The data contain about 14,000 clones, approximately 71% of them singletons. Sequences were obtained from uninvolved lung tissue not adjacent to the tumor. The receptors were gathered from a human donor with non-small cell lung cancer.

In its sample, this clone was seen once. This sequence joins TRBV13 and TRBJ2-4, with D perhaps TRBD1 (6 bases). There are 16 residues in the CDR3. Germline V gene sequence: CDR1 PRHDT, CDR2 FYEKMQ (reference sequence). The germline V and J ends were trimmed by 5 bases and 0 bases, with 14 bases remaining between them. The CDR3 spells CASSLRTEIAKNIQYF. The DNA for the CDR3 is TGTGCCAGCAGCCTGCGGACAGAGATAGCCAAAAACATTCAGTACTTC.

The chain is built from TRBV6-6 and TRBJ1-5; D uncertain. V lost 8 bases to trimming and J lost 2 bases, with 10 bases between them. The CDR3 runs 13 residues. Germline V gene sequence: CDR1 MNHNY, CDR2 SVGAGI (reference sequence). CDR3 loop: CASGGIGNQPQHF. CDR3 DNA: TGTGCCAGCGGAGGGATTGGCAATCAGCCCCAGCATTTT.

The sample holds a few counts of this clone. This chain uses TRBV5-4 with TRBJ2-3; no definite D call. The CDR3 totals 14 residues. Germline loops: CDR1 SGHNT, CDR2 YYREEE (reference sequence). V lost 0 bases and J lost 3, with 8 bases in between. The CDR3 DNA sequence: TGTGCCAGCAGCTTGGTGGCAGGAACAGATACGCAGTATTTT. Amino acids: CASSLVAGTDTQYF.

In its sample, this clone ranks as medium-sized (0.01 to 0.1%). V is TRBV7-9 and J is TRBJ2-2; D may match TRBD1 or TRBD2 (6 bases each). V was pared by 5 bases and J by 6 bases, with 16 bases between. Germline-derived CDR1 and CDR2 are SEHNR and FQNEAQ (reference sequence). CDR3 length: 15 residues. The DNA of the CDR3 is TGTGCCAGCAGCCGAGAGGGGGGTTTGGCCGGGGAGCTGTTTTTT. It yields the protein CASSREGGLAGELFF.